The subject of this entry is one T cell receptor beta chain. The data were taken from a study of blood T cell repertoires in COVID-19. About the research overall: The analysed material was cDNA or gDNA that came from T cells, B-cell-depleted T cells, or PBMCs.

J lost 2 bases, V lost 7 bases, and 8 bases had no gene match. Per the germline V gene, CDR1 is LNHDA and CDR2 is SQIVND (reference sequence). The CDR3 is 15 residues long. As originally analysed: Nucleated cell number was recorded as an estimate derived from reference gene primer amplification. Sequencing used immunoSEQ multiplex PCR; TCRdb keeps in-frame clones, though not all of them. D and trimming were read from the DNA, whereas the V and J calls and clone size are those reported in that table. The repertoire has around 300,000 clones, 87% of them found once; the top ten carry approximately 5.7%. Participants spanned ages 18 to 89 years and resided in over 20 US areas. Cohort assignment relied on participant-reported clinical history.

This TCR was sampled from a woman aged 35 to 49 who had recovered from COVID-19. The rearrangement joins TRBV19 to TRBJ1-5; 7 bases fit TRBD1. What was sequenced was PBMCs or T cells enriched from blood (not recorded which). The CDR3 sequence: CASTLRGLGNQPQHF. In nucleotides, the CDR3 is TGTGCCAGTACCTTGAGGGGGCTGGGCAATCAGCCCCAGCATTTT.